This T cell receptor beta chain comes out of a study of T cell responses to AZD1222 COVID-19 vaccine. Unmatched junction bases numbered 9, after V lost 4 bases and J lost 3 bases. In germline, CDR1 is SGHRS, CDR2 YFSETQ. This CDR3 spans 15 amino acids. A few counts support this clone. TCRdb's table, derived via immunoSEQ multiplex PCR, lists solely in-frame clones and lacks some. The data contain 70,000 or so clones, less than 85% of them seen just once; the ten biggest clones take up roughly 25%. This receptor was taken from an adult who received the AZD1222 COVID-19 vaccine. The J gene is TRBJ2-7, the V gene TRBV5-1, with 8 bases identical to TRBD1. Sequenced material: peripheral blood, taken 28 days after the second AZD1222 dose. The CDR3 region is CASSLGQDRFYEQYF. Written as DNA, the CDR3 is TGCGCCAGCAGCCTGGGACAGGATCGGTTCTACGAGCAGTACTTC.